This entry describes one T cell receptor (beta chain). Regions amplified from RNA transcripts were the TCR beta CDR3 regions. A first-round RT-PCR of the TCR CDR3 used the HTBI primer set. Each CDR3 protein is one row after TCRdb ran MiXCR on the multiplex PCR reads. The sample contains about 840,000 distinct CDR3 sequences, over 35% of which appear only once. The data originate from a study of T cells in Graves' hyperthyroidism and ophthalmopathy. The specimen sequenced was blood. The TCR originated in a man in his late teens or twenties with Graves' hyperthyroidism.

The CDR3 region is CASSVGWGRPEAFF. In nucleotides, the CDR3 is TGTGCCAGCAGCGTCGGGTGGGGAAGGCCTGAAGCTTTCTTT. The rearrangement joins TRBV7-8 to TRBJ1-1, with D unresolved. Germline CDR1 is SGHVS and CDR2 is FQNEAQ. Deletions cut 5 bases from V and 6 bases from J, with 16 bases between. The CDR3 spans 14 residues.